What follows are 2 T cell receptor beta chains derived from one specimen sequenced in a study of cytomegalovirus exposure and HLA in healthy donors. Primers: 60 Vbeta forward and 13 Jbeta reverse. Generated by immunoSEQ multiplex PCR, the TCRdb table keeps only in-frame clones and is missing some. The table has 220,000 or so clones, roughly 80% seen once. The sequencing input was PBMCs. The source of these receptors is a male donor in good health and CMV-seronegative.

The J gene is TRBJ2-3, the V gene TRBV27; 7 bases agree with TRBD2. This CDR3 spans 14 amino acids. The V gene end was trimmed by 6 bases and the J gene end by 2 bases; junction bases not matched to a gene: 5. Germline lookup yields CDR1 MNHEY and CDR2 SMNVEV (reference sequence). The CDR3 loop reads CASSKAGVTDTQYF. The CDR3, as DNA: TGTGCCAGCAGCAAGGCGGGGGTCACAGATACGCAGTATTTT.

V gene TRBV5-1 combines with J gene TRBJ1-2; perhaps TRBD1 as D (5 bases). V was shortened by 4 bases and J by 4 bases, with 14 bases between the two germline ends. The CDR3 is 14 amino acids. CDR1 and CDR2 (germline): SGHRS, YFSETQ. This chain's CDR3 is CASSDSRGTYGYTF. The CDR3 DNA is TGCGCCAGCAGCGACTCCCGGGGGACCTATGGCTACACCTTC.